The 18 T cell receptor beta chains below come from one sample, sequenced in a study of T-cell reconstitution after alpha-beta-depleted transplantation in children. Unique molecular identifiers were incorporated when the TCRbeta library was constructed. MiXCR, run by TCRdb on the PCR reads, gives a single entry per CDR3 protein. The profile shows about 610,000 distinct CDR3 sequences, about 11% of them singletons. The sample consisted of PBMCs from the stem cell graft donor, taken from the stem cell graft. The source of these receptors is a human donor who donated a stem cell graft to a child with acute myeloid leukemia.

The chain combines TRBV6-2 or TRBV6-3 with TRBJ2-3; 12 bases line up with TRBD2. The CDR3 consists of 17 residues. Germline CDR1 and CDR2: MNHEY and SVGEGT. Trimming removed 0 bases from V and 3 bases from J; junction bases left unmatched: 4. The CDR3 protein is CASSYSSSGRVTDTQYF. The CDR3 DNA reads TGTGCCAGCAGTTACTCCTCTAGCGGGAGGGTTACAGATACGCAGTATTTT.

In this sample, this clonotype turned up a few times. The chain combines TRBV3-1 with TRBJ2-7; D not certain. Trimming cost V 1 base and J 2 bases, with 6 bases left between them. Germline CDR1 reads LGHDT; CDR2 reads YNNKEL (reference sequence). This CDR3 is 13 amino acids long. CDR3 protein: CASSQVRAYEQYF. The CDR3 DNA reads TGTGCCAGCAGCCAAGTTCGGGCCTACGAGCAGTACTTC.

This clonotype has ten or more counts. The rearrangement links TRBV29-1 to TRBJ2-1; D is unclear. V was clipped by 0 bases and J by 4 bases, with 7 bases between them. Germline V CDR1 and CDR2: SQVTM, ANQGSEA. There are 13 residues in the CDR3. The chain's CDR3 is CSVEEQTYNEQFF. The CDR3 DNA reads as TGCAGCGTTGAAGAGCAGACTTACAATGAGCAGTTCTTC.

This chain uses TRBV5-1 with TRBJ2-1; 9 nucleotides agree with TRBD1. The CDR3 is made up of 15 amino acids. V lost 4 bases, J lost 8 bases, and 10 bases stayed unmatched. Germline V CDR1 and CDR2: SGHRS, YFSETQ. CDR3 nucleotide sequence: TGCGCCAGCAGCCTATCCGGGACAGGGATCTATGAGCAGTTCTTC. Protein: CASSLSGTGIYEQFF. Full variable domain (remainder filled in from reference TRBV5-1 and TRBJ2-1): KAGVTQTPRYLIKTRGQQVTLSCSPISGHRSVSWYQQTPGQGLQFLFEYFSETQRNKGNFPGRFSGRQFSNSRSEMNVSTLELGDSALYLCASSLSGTGIYEQFFGPGTRLTVL.

This rearrangement joins TRBV3-1 to TRBJ1-5, with 9 bases matching TRBD1. From germline, CDR1 is LGHDT and CDR2 YNNKEL (reference sequence). The V and J ends lost 4 bases and 7 bases, in that order; junction bases with no gene match: 5. CDR3 length: 14 amino acids. This chain's CDR3 is CASSRGTGRQPQHF. DNA for the CDR3: TGTGCCAGCAGCCGAGGGACAGGGAGACAGCCCCAGCATTTT.

This chain links TRBV18 with TRBJ2-1, with TRBD2 identical over 14 bases. From germline, CDR1 is KGHSH and CDR2 LQKENI. With 3 bases clipped from V and 7 bases from J, the junction kept 8 bases outside the gene matches. The CDR3 consists of 17 residues. The CDR3 sequence is CASSPLGTSGSWNEQFF. CDR3 DNA sequence: TGTGCCAGCTCACCCCTCGGGACTAGCGGGAGTTGGAATGAGCAGTTCTTC.

This clonotype was observed a handful of times. This chain connects TRBV7-2 to TRBJ2-7; D possibly corresponds to TRBD2 (7 bases). The CDR3 contains 16 residues. The germline gives CDR1 SGHTA, CDR2 FQGNSA. Trimming cost V 1 base and J 2 bases, with 15 bases left between them. The CDR3 is CASSLGSGTSAYEQYF. The CDR3 coding sequence is TGTGCCAGCAGCTTAGGGAGCGGGACATCTGCCTACGAGCAGTACTTC. The complete variable domain, with remaining parts taken from reference TRBV7-2 and TRBJ2-7, reads GAGVSQSPSNKVTEKGKDVELRCDPISGHTALYWYRQSLGQGLEFLIYFQGNSAPDKSGLPSDRFSAERTGGSVSTLTIQRTQQEDSAVYLCASSLGSGTSAYEQYFGPGTRLTVT.

The rearrangement uses TRBV5-1 and TRBJ2-5; 10 bases fit TRBD2. The CDR3 runs to 16 residues. After removal of 1 base from V and 5 bases from J, the junction contained 8 bases not matched to a gene. CDR1 and CDR2 (germline): SGHRS, YFSETQ. This CDR3 is CASSLSSGSGKETQYF. The CDR3 nucleotides are TGCGCCAGCAGCTTGTCTAGCGGGAGTGGGAAGGAGACCCAGTACTTC.

This chain joins TRBV20-1 and TRBJ2-2; D ambiguous. The V end was cut by 3 bases, the J end by 4 bases, with 9 bases between. Germline V gene lookup returns CDR1 DFQATT and CDR2 SNEGSKA (reference sequence). The CDR3 contains 13 residues. This CDR3 reads CSASAEITGELFF. DNA for the CDR3: TGCAGTGCTAGTGCGGAGATCACCGGGGAGCTGTTTTTT.

This clonotype turned up a few times. J is TRBJ2-2 and V is TRBV7-2; D unresolved. The CDR3 has 14 residues. Trimming took off 3 bases at V and 4 bases at J, with 9 bases between the two ends. CDR1 and CDR2 from the germline V gene are SGHTA and FQGNSA. CDR3 region: CASSFLPSTGELFF. CDR3 sequence (DNA): TGTGCCAGCAGCTTCCTACCTTCCACCGGGGAGCTGTTTTTT.

V is TRBV5-1 and J is TRBJ2-6; D is unclear. The germline V gene has CDR1 SGHRS and CDR2 YFSETQ. The CDR3 loop spans 17 amino acids. The V end was cut by 4 bases, the J end by 0 bases, with 14 bases between. The CDR3 nucleotides read TGCGCCAGCAGCGGAACGACAAGCCCCTCTGGGGCCAACGTCCTGACTTTC. It specifies CASSGTTSPSGANVLTF.

The rearrangement uses TRBV12-3 or TRBV12-4 and TRBJ2-6, with D perhaps TRBD1 or TRBD2 (5 bases each). CDR3 length: 17 residues. The germline V and J ends were trimmed by 4 bases and 0 bases, with 13 bases remaining between them. The CDR3: CASSSPGRSSGANVLTF. CDR3 DNA: TGTGCCAGCAGTTCTCCGGGACGGTCCTCTGGGGCCAACGTCCTGACTTTC.

This clonotype was seen a few times. The V gene is TRBV20-1, the J gene TRBJ2-7; TRBD2 matches 9 bases. Germline V gene sequence: CDR1 DFQATT, CDR2 SNEGSKA (reference sequence). The CDR3 is made up of 13 amino acids. The CDR3: CSTSGRYSYEQYF. CDR3 in DNA: TGCAGCACGAGCGGGAGGTATTCCTACGAGCAGTACTTC.

In this sample, this clonotype turned up a few times. V and J are TRBV7-9 and TRBJ2-7; TRBD1 aligns across 8 bases. The CDR3 totals 17 residues. The J segment lost 5 bases and the V segment lost 4 bases, leaving 16 bases of the junction unmatched. Germline CDR1 reads SEHNR; CDR2 reads FQNEAQ (reference sequence). Here the CDR3 DNA reads TGTGCCAGCAGCTCGCAGGCCCCCGGACAGGGTTTTAACGAGCAGTACTTC. Translating it yields CASSSQAPGQGFNEQYF.

This clonotype has a handful of counts. The rearrangement uses TRBV7-2 and TRBJ2-3; 8 bases fit TRBD2. The germline V gene has CDR1 SGHTA and CDR2 FQGNSA. The CDR3 extends over 15 amino acids. V dropped 2 bases and J dropped 6; count of bases not matched to a gene: 7. CDR3 sequence reads: CASSLTSGLKDTQYF. CDR3 sequence (DNA): TGTGCCAGCAGCTTAACTAGCGGCCTCAAGGATACGCAGTATTTT.

This clonotype came up a few times. This chain uses TRBV24-1 with TRBJ2-4; maybe TRBD2 (6 bases). This CDR3 is built from 14 residues. In germline, CDR1 is KGHDR, CDR2 SFDVKD. V was clipped by 5 bases and J by 8 bases, with 15 bases between them. The DNA for the CDR3 is TGTGCCACCAGTGGGAGGGATTATTACGACATTCAGTACTTC. Translating gives CATSGRDYYDIQYF.

This clonotype was seen many times. V and J are TRBV28 and TRBJ2-2, with TRBD2 matching 8 bases. Germline CDR1 is MDHEN and CDR2 is SYDVKM. CDR3 length: 16 residues. V lost 5 bases to trimming and J lost 2 bases; unmatched junction nucleotides: 7. CDR3 sequence: CASSPGLEVNTGELFF. The CDR3 DNA is TGTGCCAGCAGTCCGGGACTAGAAGTCAACACCGGGGAGCTGTTTTTT. The full variable domain, completed using reference TRBV28 and TRBJ2-2, is DVKVTQSSRYLVKRTGEKVFLECVQDMDHENMFWYRQDPGLGLRLIYFSYDVKMKEKGDIPEGYSVSREKKERFSLILESASTNQTSMYLCASSPGLEVNTGELFFGEGSRLTVL.

The chain combines TRBV20-1 with TRBJ1-5, with D tentatively TRBD1 (5 bases). The V end was cut by 1 base, the J end by 7 bases, with 5 bases between. Germline CDR1 and CDR2: DFQATT and SNEGSKA (reference sequence). This CDR3 region has 11 residues. CDR3 nucleotides: TGCAGTGCTAGAGCAGGGCAGCCCCAGCATTTT. Amino acid sequence: CSARAGQPQHF.